This is a list of T cell receptor beta chains from one sample in a study of early T cells in non-severe SARS-CoV-2 infection. A single record per CDR3 protein comes from TCRdb applying MiXCR to the 5' RACE reads. The sample yields 45,000 or so distinct CDR3 sequences, roughly 4% seen once. Specimen: whole blood. These receptors were taken from an adult who was a healthcare worker with PCR-confirmed SARS-CoV-2 infection or an uninfected control (not recorded which). The CDR3 runs from the conserved cysteine through the conserved F or W. The D gene is left open where the match is weak. A clone size is listed for some rows: how often the clone was seen (once, few, many), or a class if it is expanded.

v_call,clone_size,j_call,d_call,cdr3_nt,cdr3_aa
TRBV7-8,many,TRBJ2-5,TRBD2,TGTGCCAGCAGCACAAGTTGGGGACTAGCGGGAGCCGAGACCCAGTACTTC,CASSTSWGLAGAETQYF
TRBV11-2,many,TRBJ1-1,.,TGTGCCAGCAGCTCGCCGGGGGGAGAAGTGAACACTGAAGCTTTCTTT,CASSSPGGEVNTEAFF
TRBV20-1,.,TRBJ2-7,TRBD2,TGCAGTGCTAGAGACCAGACTAGCGGGAGGTACGAGCAGTACTTC,CSARDQTSGRYEQYF
TRBV5-1,many,TRBJ1-1,.,TGCGCCAGCAGCTGGGCCCCCGGGGCGGCGATGAACACTGAAGCTTTCTTT,CASSWAPGAAMNTEAFF
TRBV28,many,TRBJ2-3,.,TGTGCCAGCACCGACACAGATACGCAGTATTTT,CASTDTDTQYF
TRBV7-7,many,TRBJ2-5,TRBD2,TGTGCTAGCAGCTTAGGAGCGGGAACCCAGTACTTC,CASSLGAGTQYF
TRBV9,many,TRBJ2-7,TRBD1,TGTGCCAGCAGTGCATCCGGGACAGGGAACTACGAGCAGTACTTC,CASSASGTGNYEQYF
TRBV5-1,many,TRBJ2-7,TRBD1,TGCGCCAGCAGCCCCTACAGGGGGCTCGGGGAGCAGTACTTC,CASSPYRGLGEQYF
TRBV7-9,many,TRBJ1-2,.,TGTGCCAGCAGCCGACAGTCGAACTATGGCTACACCTTC,CASSRQSNYGYTF
TRBV9,many,TRBJ2-3,.,TGTGCCAGCACCATGGAGGGGGTCGGAGATACGCAGTATTTT,CASTMEGVGDTQYF
TRBV6-5,few,TRBJ2-2,.,TGTGCCAGCAGTGATTTAGGAGGGAGGAACACCGGGGAGCTGTTTTTT,CASSDLGGRNTGELFF
TRBV7-6,few,TRBJ2-1,.,TGTGCCAGCAGCATTACCCCCTATGAGCAGTTCTTC,CASSITPYEQFF
TRBV7-2,many,TRBJ2-3,.,TGTGCCAGCAGCTTTGACCGGCTCGAAGATACGCAGTATTTT,CASSFDRLEDTQYF
TRBV7-2,many,TRBJ2-7,TRBD2,TGTGCCAGCAGCTCACCGGGACTAGCGGACTACGAGCAGTACTTC,CASSSPGLADYEQYF
TRBV11-2,many,TRBJ2-3,TRBD2,TGTGCCAGCAGCCGACTAGCGGGAGCGACGACAGATACGCAGTATTTT,CASSRLAGATTDTQYF
TRBV7-8,many,TRBJ2-7,TRBD1,TGTGCCAGCAGCTTAGGGGGGACAGGGGGCGAGCAGTACTTC,CASSLGGTGGEQYF
TRBV6-6,once,TRBJ2-2,.,TGTGCCAGCAGGGTCACCGGGGAGCTGTTTTTT,CASRVTGELFF
TRBV12-3/TRBV12-4,many,TRBJ2-3,.,TGTGCCAGCAGTTATGGGCCCCCGGGCGCGAGGTACACAGATACGCAGTATTTT,CASSYGPPGARYTDTQYF
TRBV12-3/TRBV12-4,many,TRBJ2-3,.,TGTGCCAGCAGTTTGGGGGCCTACTCAGATACGCAGTATTTT,CASSLGAYSDTQYF
TRBV6-6,many,TRBJ1-6,TRBD1,TGTGCCAGCACCCCAAGGACAGGCTTAAATTCACCCCTCCACTTT,CASTPRTGLNSPLHF
TRBV6-6,few,TRBJ2-1,.,TGTGCCAGCAGTACGAGGGGGACTTCGACCTACAATGAGCAGTTCTTC,CASSTRGTSTYNEQFF
TRBV7-9,.,TRBJ2-7,.,TGTGCCAGCAGCTTACTAGGTGGGGACACCTCCTACGAGCAGTACTTC,CASSLLGGDTSYEQYF
TRBV5-1,many,TRBJ1-1,.,TGCGCCAGCAGCCGGGGGCCCCAGATGAACACTGAAGCTTTCTTT,CASSRGPQMNTEAFF